Presented here are 6 T cell receptor beta chains from one specimen sequenced in a study of cytomegalovirus exposure and HLA in healthy donors. Both 60 Vbeta primers and 13 Jbeta primers went into the PCR. The protocol was immunoSEQ multiplex PCR, while the TCRdb copy is restricted to in-frame clones and leaves out a portion. This sample's table reports more than 45,000 clones. The specimen sequenced was PBMCs. The source is a male donor in good health and CMV-seronegative.

CDR3: CSVTSGTNYEQYF. In nucleotides, the CDR3 is TGCAGCGTTACCTCCGGGACAAACTACGAGCAGTACTTC. The chain links TRBV29-1 to TRBJ2-7; TRBD1 is a possible D gene (6 bases). The CDR3 covers 13 residues. The V gene's germline CDR1 is SQVTM and CDR2 ANQGSEA. The germline V and J ends were trimmed by 5 bases and 3 bases, with 14 bases remaining between them.

The V call is TRBV6-7, the J call TRBJ2-7; TRBD1 matches at 9 bases. TRBV6-7 is classed as an ORF, of uncertain function. V lost 0 bases and J lost 9; bases outside the gene matches: 9. The CDR3 loop spans 15 amino acids. As DNA, the CDR3 is TGTGCCAGCAGTTACTCGACCTACAGGGGGCTTGTGCAGTACTTC. Translated: CASSYSTYRGLVQYF.

The J gene is TRBJ2-1, the V gene TRBV6-5, with D perhaps matching TRBD2 (6 bases). The CDR3 totals 15 residues. V was clipped by 6 bases and J by 5 bases, with 17 bases between them. Germline V gene sequence: CDR1 MNHEY, CDR2 SVGAGI. CDR3 residues: CASSRDFQSDNEQFF. CDR3 bases: TGTGCCAGCAGCCGGGACTTTCAGTCGGACAATGAGCAGTTCTTC.

The J gene is TRBJ1-5, the V gene TRBV15; the match to TRBD1 covers 7 bases. CDR1 and CDR2 (germline): LNHNV, YYDKDF (reference sequence). With 5 bases clipped from V and 5 bases from J, the junction kept 6 bases outside the gene matches. The CDR3 runs 14 residues. The CDR3 DNA reads as TGTGCCACCAGCTTTGGACAGGAACATCAGCCCCAGCATTTT. Protein: CATSFGQEHQPQHF. The entire variable domain, with the rest obtained from reference TRBV15 and TRBJ1-5, is as follows: DAMVIQNPRYQVTQFGKPVTLSCSQTLNHNVMYWYQQKSSQAPKLLFHYYDKDFNNEADTPDNFQSRRPNTSFCFLDIRSPGLGDTAMYLCATSFGQEHQPQHFGDGTRLSIL.

V gene TRBV2 combines with J gene TRBJ1-2, with TRBD1 as a possible D gene (5 bases). Per the germline V gene, CDR1 is SNHLY and CDR2 is FYNNEI. This CDR3 is 13 amino acids long. Trimming stripped 10 bases from V and 4 bases from J, with 16 bases between. This chain's CDR3 is CATWGVGGYGYTF. The DNA for the CDR3 is TGTGCCACCTGGGGAGTGGGGGGCTATGGCTACACCTTC.

The chain employs TRBV9 and TRBJ1-3; 9 nucleotides line up with TRBD1. This CDR3 has 18 residues. V was clipped by 3 bases and J by 2 bases; unmatched bases: 12. CDR1 is SGDLS, CDR2 YYNGEE, per germline. The CDR3 spells CASSADRGRGEAGNTIYF. CDR3 bases: TGTGCCAGCAGCGCGGACAGGGGAAGGGGGGAAGCTGGAAACACCATATATTTT.